Listed here is a single T cell receptor beta chain. Its antigen target is currently unknown. No much larger clone exists at a distance of one base, and base qualities are not known. The data stem from a study of blood T cells in healthy people across ages (dated by TCRdb to the mid-2010s). For the wider study: Template switching captured roughly one uniquely barcoded TCR beta cDNA molecule per two T cells in model experiments. Using deep sequencing normalized with unique cDNA molecular identifiers, the study measured how TCR beta repertoire diversity changes with age. The donors were split into four age groups: young (average approximately 16 years), middle-aged (about 40), aged (roughly 60) and long-lived (roughly 77). To avoid experimental bias, donors of different ages were spread randomly across the sequencing lanes. The study analyzed two additional independent replicas of 1 million unique cDNA reads from the same blood draw for two donors, one aged 18 to 30 and one aged 80 or older.

Libraries were made using 5' RACE. For sequencing, an Illumina HiSeq 2500 was employed. A second PCR of about 7 to 12 cycles was performed with a sample-barcoded 5' primer and a J-beta primer mix. A template-switch 5' adaptor carrying 12 random nucleotides introduced a unique molecular identifier onto each TCR beta cDNA molecule. At least 3 million CDR3-containing paired-end reads were obtained from each sample. The Mint cDNA synthesis kit, primed by a TRBC-specific oligonucleotide, was used to synthesize first-strand cDNA from all RNA. All cDNA was treated with uracil-DNA glycosylase and then went through a first 18-cycle PCR with the universal primers M1SS and BC2_uni_R. The paper's data handling went like this. For normalization, 1 million high-quality reads, each with a distinct molecular identifier, were randomly selected from each sample. Instead of being binned into consensus sequences, reads with shared molecular identifiers were discarded. CDR3 identification, clonotype clustering and error correction used MiTCR with a Q25 quality threshold and the strictest error-elimination algorithm. A nonparametric unseen species model with Euler transformation was used to estimate a lower bound on total TCR beta diversity. TCRdb reran the public reads through fastp at Q25 and MiXCR, keeping productive beta chains. Entries that share a CDR3 protein sequence are merged under the most common genes and DNA. It is TCRdb's table, rather than the study itself, that gives the V and J calls and clone size. The sample profile shows 550,000 to 700,000 distinct CDR3 sequences; 27% of them were found once. The top ten clonotypes cover 18% of the sample.

The CDR3 measures 14 amino acids from cysteine to phenylalanine. The DNA shown is the 42-base CDR3, in frame from base 1. Between the V and J ends, shortened by 5 bases and 4 bases respectively, the junction contains 14 bases. In the germline V gene, CDR1 corresponds to SGHTA and CDR2 to FQGNSA. Systemically healthy Caucasian individuals from Russia, 35 to 40 in total and aged about 6 to 95 years, were included as donors. Each donor gave around 9 milliliters of peripheral blood, collected into EDTA-treated Vacutainer tubes. Ficoll-Paque density-gradient centrifugation was used to isolate PBMCs, with at least 7 million obtained per sample. Total RNA was extracted from PBMCs with Trizol reagent, with at least 6 micrograms obtained per sample. For every donor, an aliquot of PBMCs went through flow cytometry to measure the percentages of naive CD45RAhigh/CD27high T cells. Summary of the overall study and its limitations: Because the CMV infection status of the donors was unknown, age-related changes in expanded clonotypes may potentially have been confounded. Compared with the aged group, more naive CD4+ T cells, fewer expanded clones and increased TCR diversity were shown by the long-lived group, suggesting age selection. Estimates of total diversity based on one million sequenced T cells were regarded as lower bounds and as underestimates. Conclusive comparison of naive and antigen-experienced compartments was prevented by the profiling of bulk unsorted PBMCs. Observed TCR beta diversity correlated strongly with the percentage of naive T cells measured by flow cytometry. As age increased, observed TCR beta diversity per million T cells dropped in a roughly linear way, and a significant reduction was already evident by age about 40.

This chain is built from TRBV7-2 and TRBJ1-1; 5 matching bases give a weak D call of TRBD1. The clonotype comes from a woman aged 65 to 85 in good health. Sample: blood. The DNA sequence is as follows: TGTGCCAGCAGCCCCGAGGCCAGGGCCACTGAAGCTTTCTTT. Translated, it reads CASSPEARATEAFF. With the portions outside the CDR3 filled from the reference TRBV7-2 and TRBJ1-1 genes, the complete variable region becomes GAGVSQSPSNKVTEKGKDVELRCDPISGHTALYWYRQSLGQGLEFLIYFQGNSAPDKSGLPSDRFSAERTGGSVSTLTIQRTQQEDSAVYLCASSPEARATEAFFGQGTRLTVV.